A single sample is the source of the 25 T cell receptor beta chains below, sequenced in a study of blood T cell repertoires in COVID-19. Assay used: immunoSEQ multiplex PCR; TCRdb lists only in-frame clones, some missing. This sample has fewer than 450,000 clones, with about 90% found just once. Sequencing used PBMCs or T cells enriched from blood (not recorded which). The receptors were gathered from a man aged 18 to 29 who had recovered from COVID-19.

This chain links TRBV5-5 with TRBJ1-1; TRBD1 matches at 10 bases. The germline V gene encodes CDR1 SGHKS and CDR2 YYEKEE (reference sequence). Germline trimming cut 4 bases from V and 10 bases from J; bases unmatched to any gene: 13. The CDR3 spans 15 residues. The CDR3 here is CASSTGQGGNFLAFF. The CDR3 DNA reads TGTGCCAGCAGCACTGGACAGGGGGGAAACTTTTTAGCTTTCTTT.

This chain links TRBV7-9 with TRBJ2-7, with a tentative D call TRBD2 (6 bases). Germline-derived CDR1 and CDR2 are SEHNR and FQNEAQ (reference sequence). Trimming removed 2 bases from V and 3 bases from J, with 11 bases in between. CDR3 length: 14 residues. CDR3 residues: CASSLYGRDYEQYF. CDR3 bases: TGTGCCAGCAGCTTATATGGGCGGGACTACGAGCAGTACTTC.

V is TRBV28 and J is TRBJ2-6; 9 bases agree with TRBD1. CDR1 MDHEN and CDR2 SYDVKM come from the germline V gene. This CDR3 contains 17 residues. V lost 4 bases and J lost 1; bases outside the gene matches: 5. The DNA of the CDR3 is TGTGCCAGCAGTTCCGGGACAGGGACTTCTGGGGCCAACGTCCTGACTTTC. It is translated as CASSSGTGTSGANVLTF.

V and J are TRBV24-1 and TRBJ2-3, with D tentatively TRBD2 (5 bases). The CDR3 runs to 16 residues. In germline, CDR1 is KGHDR, CDR2 SFDVKD. Trimming pared 4 bases from V and 2 bases from J, leaving 15 bases between. DNA of the CDR3: TGTGCCACCAGTGACCCCGGCTTGGGAGTCACAGATACGCAGTATTTT. As protein: CATSDPGLGVTDTQYF.

The chain employs TRBV2 and TRBJ2-1; 12 nucleotides line up with TRBD2. V shed 6 bases, J shed 0 bases, and the junction held 12 bases outside the gene matches. Germline assignment: CDR1 SNHLY and CDR2 FYNNEI. CDR3 length: 19 residues. This chain's CDR3 is CASSARLAGATSSYNEQFF. DNA for the CDR3: TGTGCCAGCAGCGCTAGACTAGCGGGGGCCACGAGCTCCTACAATGAGCAGTTCTTC.

This sequence joins TRBV5-1 and TRBJ1-1; 9 bases map to TRBD1. The CDR3 contains 15 residues. CDR1 SGHRS and CDR2 YFSETQ come from the germline V gene. After removal of 6 bases from V and 5 bases from J, the junction contained 11 bases not matched to a gene. The CDR3, as DNA: TGCGCCAGCATCCCAACAGGGGGCACGGAGACTGAAGCTTTCTTT. Amino acids: CASIPTGGTETEAFF.

The V and J genes are TRBV28 and TRBJ1-5; maybe TRBD1 (6 bases). Trimming took off 2 bases at V and 6 bases at J, with 11 bases between the two ends. From germline, CDR1 is MDHEN and CDR2 SYDVKM. The CDR3 is 14 amino acids. CDR3 protein: CASSLGGASQPQHF. The CDR3 DNA reads as TGTGCCAGCAGTTTAGGGGGCGCGAGTCAGCCCCAGCATTTT.

J is TRBJ2-1 and V is TRBV27, with TRBD2 identical over 16 bases. V shed 6 bases, J shed 7 bases, and the junction held 6 bases outside the gene matches. This CDR3 comprises 16 residues. Germline V CDR1 and CDR2: MNHEY, SMNVEV (reference sequence). The CDR3 sequence: CASRGTSGRGGNEQFF. The CDR3 nucleotides read TGTGCCAGCAGGGGGACTAGCGGGAGGGGAGGGAATGAGCAGTTCTTC.

This chain joins TRBV12-3 or TRBV12-4 and TRBJ2-5, with 7 bases lining up with TRBD2. CDR3 length: 13 residues. After removal of 1 base from V and 4 bases from J, the junction contained 0 bases not matched to a gene. CDR3 sequence reads: CASSLERGETQYF. For the CDR3, the DNA is TGTGCCAGCAGTTTAGAGCGGGGAGAGACCCAGTACTTC.

CDR3 nucleotides: TGTGCCAGCAGCCAAGAACTTAGCAATCAGCCCCAGCATTTT. Amino acid sequence: CASSQELSNQPQHF. The rearrangement uses TRBV3-1 (or the pseudogene TRBV3-2) and TRBJ1-5; D ambiguous. V was trimmed by 0 bases and J by 0 bases, leaving 3 bases between them. The germline V gene encodes CDR1 LGHDT and CDR2 YNNKEL (reference sequence). The CDR3 contains 14 residues.

V usage is TRBV19 and J usage is TRBJ2-1; TRBD2 aligns across 8 bases. Germline CDR1 and CDR2: LNHDA and SQIVND (reference sequence). V dropped 7 bases and J dropped 4; count of bases not matched to a gene: 9. This CDR3 is built from 15 residues. CDR3 region: CASTHSGAPYNEQFF. CDR3 nucleotides: TGTGCCAGTACCCATAGCGGGGCACCATACAATGAGCAGTTCTTC. The whole variable domain, filled in from reference TRBV19 and TRBJ2-1, reads DGGITQSPKYLFRKEGQNVTLSCEQNLNHDAMYWYRQDPGQGLRLIYYSQIVNDFQKGDIAEGYSVSREKKESFPLTVTSAQKNPTAFYLCASTHSGAPYNEQFFGPGTRLTVL.

The rearrangement uses TRBV11-3 and TRBJ1-1; D gene uncertain. Deletions cut 2 bases from V and 1 base from J, with 5 bases between. CDR3 length equals 13 residues. The germline V gene encodes CDR1 SGHNT and CDR2 YENEEA. This CDR3 is CASSLYPNTEAFF. The CDR3 coding sequence is TGTGCCAGCAGCTTATATCCGAACACTGAAGCTTTCTTT.

The chain recombines TRBV7-9 with TRBJ1-4; no definite D call. CDR3 length: 14 residues. V was trimmed by 3 bases and J by 3 bases, leaving 8 bases between them. Per the germline V gene, CDR1 is SEHNR and CDR2 is FQNEAQ (reference sequence). The CDR3 region has the DNA TGTGCCAGCAGCTTCCAAGGAGCTAATGAAAAACTGTTTTTT. This gives the protein CASSFQGANEKLFF.

This chain connects TRBV5-1 to TRBJ1-1; unclear D gene. Germline V gives CDR1 SGHRS, CDR2 YFSETQ. V was trimmed by 2 bases and J by 0 bases, leaving 14 bases between them. The CDR3 extends over 16 amino acids. CDR3 sequence reads: CASSLARSMMNTEAFF. The CDR3 DNA sequence: TGCGCCAGCAGCTTAGCTCGCTCCATGATGAACACTGAAGCTTTCTTT. The variable domain in full, with the rest retrieved from reference TRBV5-1 and TRBJ1-1, is KAGVTQTPRYLIKTRGQQVTLSCSPISGHRSVSWYQQTPGQGLQFLFEYFSETQRNKGNFPGRFSGRQFSNSRSEMNVSTLELGDSALYLCASSLARSMMNTEAFFGQGTRLTVV.

The chain couples TRBV21-1 to TRBJ1-5. TRBV21-1 is marked as a pseudogene. The CDR3 is 16 residues long. CDR3 region: CASSALGRRAGQPQHF. The CDR3 DNA is TGTGCCAGCAGCGCATTAGGACGGCGAGCGGGACAGCCCCAGCATTTT.

The chain joins TRBV7-2 to TRBJ1-5, with 7 bases fitting TRBD1. There are 16 residues in the CDR3. The junction had 8 bases not matched to a gene; V was cut back by 0 bases and J by 6 bases. Germline CDR1 and CDR2: SGHTA and FQGNSA. CDR3: CASSLAGQGVFQPQHF. The CDR3, as DNA: TGTGCCAGCAGCTTAGCCGGTCAGGGGGTGTTTCAGCCCCAGCATTTT.

The chain carries TRBV11-2 and TRBJ1-1; 8 bases map to TRBD1. Per the germline V gene, CDR1 is SGHAT and CDR2 is FQNNGV. The CDR3 loop spans 15 amino acids. The trim removed 4 bases at V and 1 base at J, leaving 5 bases unmatched. In nucleotides, the CDR3 is TGTGCCAGCAGCTCCTCAGACAGGGGGAACACTGAAGCTTTCTTT. Translated: CASSSSDRGNTEAFF.

V usage is TRBV9 and J usage is TRBJ1-3; no definite D call. CDR1 and CDR2 (germline): SGDLS, YYNGEE. The CDR3 is 17 amino acids. The V and J ends lost 0 bases and 0 bases respectively, with 13 bases between them. The CDR3 protein is CASSVDRQRRSGNTIYF. Here the CDR3 DNA reads TGTGCCAGCAGCGTAGACCGCCAGCGCCGCTCTGGAAACACCATATATTTT.

Ten or more counts support this clone. The chain is built from TRBV15 and TRBJ2-7; TRBD1 matches 9 bases. The ends lost 0 bases at V and 4 bases at J; junction bases unmatched: 7. The CDR3 spans 16 residues. CDR1 LNHNV and CDR2 YYDKDF come from the germline V gene (reference sequence). The CDR3 spells CATSRDPGTGSYEQYF. The CDR3 DNA reads as TGTGCCACCAGCAGAGATCCCGGGACAGGGAGTTACGAGCAGTACTTC.

This chain joins TRBV7-9 and TRBJ1-1; D possibly corresponds to TRBD1 (6 bases). The ends were cut back, 2 bases at V and 5 bases at J, with 12 bases in the middle. Germline CDR1 reads SEHNR; CDR2 reads FQNEAQ (reference sequence). The CDR3 totals 14 residues. CDR3 coding DNA: TGTGCCAGCAGCTTAACCGGGACACAGACTGAAGCTTTCTTT. This translates into CASSLTGTQTEAFF.

The J gene is TRBJ1-4, the V gene TRBV30, with D possibly being TRBD1 (6 bases). V lost 4 bases to trimming and J lost 8 bases, with 11 bases between them. The CDR3 loop spans 12 amino acids. Germline CDR1 reads GTSNPN; CDR2 reads SVGIG (reference sequence). The CDR3 loop is CAWNRVGEKLFF. Here the CDR3 DNA reads TGTGCCTGGAACAGGGTCGGGGAAAAACTGTTTTTT.

This chain links TRBV7-2 with TRBJ2-1; possible D gene TRBD1, 7 bases. Trimming left V 6 bases short and J 7 bases short, with 22 bases between. CDR1 and CDR2 from the germline V gene are SGHTA and FQGNSA. The CDR3 sequence is 16 residues long. This CDR3 is CASSLRPRGVGNEQFF. CDR3 DNA: TGTGCCAGCAGTCTCCGCCCCAGGGGGGTCGGGAATGAGCAGTTCTTC.

J is TRBJ2-1 and V is TRBV15, with 9 bases lining up with TRBD2. The V gene's germline CDR1 is LNHNV and CDR2 YYDKDF (reference sequence). The ends lost 9 bases at V and 6 bases at J; junction bases unmatched: 6. This CDR3 comprises 13 residues. CDR3 DNA sequence: TGTGCCACAAATAGCGGGAGTCGCAATGAGCAGTTCTTC. This sequence encodes CATNSGSRNEQFF.

This chain uses TRBV12-3 or TRBV12-4 with TRBJ2-6; D remains unclear. The CDR3 loop spans 13 amino acids. V dropped 10 bases and J dropped 1 base, with 8 bases sitting between them. For the CDR3, the DNA is TGTGCCACCTCGGAGTCTGGGGCCAACGTCCTGACTTTC. Its translation: CATSESGANVLTF.

V and J are TRBV7-2 and TRBJ2-7; possibly TRBD1 for D (6 bases). V was clipped by 7 bases and J by 1 base, with 8 bases between them. Germline CDR1 SGHTA, CDR2 FQGNSA. The CDR3 loop spans 12 amino acids. In DNA, the CDR3 is TGTGCCAGCACCCAGGGGTCCTACGAGCAGTACTTC. Translated, it gives CASTQGSYEQYF. The full variable domain, in which reference TRBV7-2 and TRBJ2-7 provide the parts outside the CDR3, is GAGVSQSPSNKVTEKGKDVELRCDPISGHTALYWYRQSLGQGLEFLIYFQGNSAPDKSGLPSDRFSAERTGGSVSTLTIQRTQQEDSAVYLCASTQGSYEQYFGPGTRLTVT.